These 28 T cell receptor beta chains came from one sample sequenced in a study of cytomegalovirus exposure and HLA in healthy donors. In the PCR, 60 Vbeta and 13 Jbeta primers were used. The table came from immunoSEQ multiplex PCR; TCRdb's copy has only in-frame clones and leaves some out. The profile shows about 90,000 clones, over 65% of them singletons. The sequencing sample was made of PBMCs. Every receptor here comes from a woman aged 18-35 years in good health and CMV-seropositive.

CDR3 nucleotide sequence: TGTGCCAGCAGCGTAGGAAGCGGGGGCCCTTTGAGGGAGCAGTACTTC. Translated: CASSVGSGGPLREQYF. V and J are TRBV9 and TRBJ2-7; 8 nucleotides match TRBD2. The germline V gene encodes CDR1 SGDLS and CDR2 YYNGEE. The CDR3 has 16 residues. V was pared by 0 bases and J by 7 bases, with 12 bases of the junction left unmatched.

The rearrangement uses TRBV13 and TRBJ1-4; D is ambiguous. The germline V gene has CDR1 PRHDT and CDR2 FYEKMQ (reference sequence). V was cut by 2 bases and J by 4 bases, with 11 bases left in between. The CDR3 runs 15 residues. This CDR3 is CASSLTSELNEKLFF. In DNA, the CDR3 is TGTGCCAGCAGCTTAACCTCTGAACTTAATGAAAAACTGTTTTTT.

The chain combines TRBV5-1 with TRBJ2-1; TRBD2 matches at 7 bases. The CDR3 covers 17 residues. With V trimmed by 0 bases and J by 5 bases, 11 bases remained unmatched. CDR1 is SGHRS, CDR2 YFSETQ, per germline. This CDR3 is CASSLAAGLAVHNEQFF. Here the CDR3 DNA reads TGCGCCAGCAGCTTGGCCGCGGGGCTAGCGGTCCACAATGAGCAGTTCTTC.

About this clone itself: One end of the junction varies from germline; a read error may be responsible. The chain is built from TRBV5-4 and TRBJ2-3; D gene ambiguous. This CDR3 is 12 amino acids long. Germline lookup yields CDR1 SGHNT and CDR2 YYREEE (reference sequence). For the CDR3, the DNA is TGTACCAGCAGCTTACAATTAGATACGCAGTATTTT. The encoded protein is CTSSLQLDTQYF. Using reference TRBV5-4 and TRBJ2-3 for the parts outside the CDR3, the full variable domain is ETGVTQSPTHLIKTRGQQVTLRCSSQSGHNTVSWYQQALGQGPQFIFQYYREEENGRGNFPPRFSGLQFPNYSSELNVNALELDDSALYLCTSSLQLDTQYFGPGTRLTVL.

The chain combines TRBV4-3 with TRBJ1-3, with D unclear. Trimming pared 3 bases from V and 4 bases from J, leaving 13 bases between. The CDR3 is 15 amino acids. In germline, CDR1 is LGHNA, CDR2 YSLEER. The CDR3 region is CASSQMGRSGNTIYF. CDR3 DNA: TGCGCCAGCAGCCAGATGGGGAGGTCGGGAAACACCATATATTTT.

This chain joins TRBV5-1 and TRBJ2-7; TRBD2 is a possible D gene (6 bases). The CDR3 is 13 amino acids. V lost 4 bases and J 7 bases, leaving 15 bases between the germline ends. Germline assignment: CDR1 SGHRS and CDR2 YFSETQ. CDR3 nucleotides: TGCGCCAGCAGCCAAGAGTGGGCGGGGGAGCAGTACTTC. Encoded protein: CASSQEWAGEQYF.

The V and J genes are TRBV7-2 and TRBJ2-7; D ambiguous. V was pared by 0 bases and J by 6 bases, with 15 bases between. The germline CDR1 and CDR2 sequences are SGHTA and FQGNSA. The CDR3 extends over 15 amino acids. Here the CDR3 DNA reads TGTGCCAGCAGCTTAGCGCATGGCAGGCAAGCCGAGCAGTACTTC. The encoded protein is CASSLAHGRQAEQYF.

V is TRBV7-2 and J is TRBJ1-6; TRBD1 aligns across 8 bases. The CDR3 spans 15 residues. The germline CDR1 and CDR2 sequences are SGHTA and FQGNSA. V was clipped by 5 bases and J by 10 bases; unmatched bases: 10. In DNA, the CDR3 is TGTGCCAGCAGCCCCAATACAGGGGGTGGATCACCCCTCCACTTT. Protein: CASSPNTGGGSPLHF.

This sequence joins TRBV29-1 and TRBJ1-4; D is unclear. Germline lookup yields CDR1 SQVTM and CDR2 ANQGSEA. The V end was cut by 7 bases, the J end by 8 bases, with 11 bases between. CDR3 size: 11 residues. DNA of the CDR3: TGCAGCGCCCGCCTCGGGGAAAAACTGTTTTTT. This encodes CSARLGEKLFF.

The chain links TRBV29-1 to TRBJ1-2; TRBD1 aligns across 7 bases. With V trimmed by 7 bases and J by 0 bases, 8 bases remained unmatched. The CDR3 sequence is 14 residues long. Per the germline V gene, CDR1 is SQVTM and CDR2 is ANQGSEA. CDR3 sequence (DNA): TGCAGCGACCTCCAGGGGGGAGCTAACTATGGCTACACCTTC. Amino acids: CSDLQGGANYGYTF. The complete variable domain, with remaining parts taken from reference TRBV29-1 and TRBJ1-2, reads SAVISQKPSRDICQRGTSLTIQCQVDSQVTMMFWYRQQPGQSLTLIATANQGSEATYESGFVIDKFPISRPNLTFSTLTVSNMSPEDSSIYLCSDLQGGANYGYTFGSGTRLTVV.

This chain uses TRBV19 with TRBJ1-5, with a weak D call TRBD1 (6 bases). The CDR3 consists of 14 residues. The germline gives CDR1 LNHDA, CDR2 SQIVND (reference sequence). V lost 5 bases, J lost 7 bases, and 15 bases lay in between. CDR3 sequence (DNA): TGTGCCAGTAGTCCTACAGGGCCCGGGCAGCCCCAGCATTTT. It is translated as CASSPTGPGQPQHF.

The chain employs TRBV19 and TRBJ2-1; 11 bases align to TRBD2. The germline V gene has CDR1 LNHDA and CDR2 SQIVND (reference sequence). The CDR3 is 14 residues long. With V trimmed by 4 bases and J by 8 bases, 4 bases remained unmatched. In DNA form, the CDR3 reads TGTGCCAGTAGTACATTACTAGCGGGAGATGAGCAGTTCTTC. Protein product: CASSTLLAGDEQFF.

This chain joins TRBV7-6 and TRBJ2-7, with a possible D match to TRBD2 (5 bases). The CDR3 extends over 15 amino acids. Germline V gives CDR1 SGHVS, CDR2 FNYEAQ. Trimming took 4 bases from V and 2 from J, leaving 15 bases between them. Here the CDR3 reads CASSSSRSGAYEQYF. As DNA, the CDR3 is TGTGCCAGCAGCTCTAGCAGGAGCGGCGCCTACGAGCAGTACTTC. The full variable domain, rest sourced from reference TRBV7-6 and TRBJ2-7, is GAGVSQSPRYKVTKRGQDVALRCDPISGHVSLYWYRQALGQGPEFLTYFNYEAQQDKSGLPNDRFSAERPEGSISTLTIQRTEQRDSAMYRCASSSSRSGAYEQYFGPGTRLTVT.

This chain links TRBV27 with TRBJ2-7; D gene unclear. The germline V gene encodes CDR1 MNHEY and CDR2 SMNVEV (reference sequence). The CDR3 runs 11 residues. Trimming stripped 5 bases from V and 4 bases from J, with 6 bases between. This CDR3 reads CASSPGYEQYF. The CDR3 DNA is TGTGCCAGCAGTCCCGGTTACGAGCAGTACTTC.

In the case of this clone: Germline is not matched at one junction end, which may reflect a read error. The rearrangement joins TRBV7-8 to TRBJ1-1; unclear D gene. This CDR3 spans 17 amino acids. Germline values: CDR1 SGHVS, CDR2 FQNEAQ. The CDR3: CASSSTFTETMNAEAFF. Here the CDR3 DNA reads TGTGCCAGCAGCTCGACGTTCACAGAAACCATGAACGCTGAAGCTTTCTTT. The full variable domain, in which reference TRBV7-8 and TRBJ1-1 provide the parts outside the CDR3, is GAGVSQSPRYKVAKRGQDVALRCDPISGHVSLFWYQQALGQGPEFLTYFQNEAQLDKSGLPSDRFFAERPEGSVSTLKIQRTQQEDSAVYLCASSSTFTETMNAEAFFGQGTRLTVV.

The genes are TRBV5-6 and TRBJ2-5, with D tentatively TRBD2 (5 bases). Trimming took off 3 bases at V and 9 bases at J, with 9 bases between the two ends. Germline V lookup: CDR1 SGHDT, CDR2 YYEEEE. The CDR3 totals 11 residues. This CDR3 reads CASSSEGAQYF. The CDR3 DNA follows: TGTGCCAGCAGCTCCGAGGGTGCCCAGTACTTC.

The chain couples TRBV2 to TRBJ2-7; weak D call: TRBD2 (5 bases). The V end lost 8 bases, the J end lost 3 bases, and 38 bases lay between the germline ends. Per germline, CDR1 SNHLY and CDR2 FYNNEI. This CDR3 has 21 residues. As DNA, the CDR3 is TGTGCCAGCGGTAATAGCGAATCTGCCCTATCTTTGTTCAATACTATCTACGAGCAGTACTTC. Its translation: CASGNSESALSLFNTIYEQYF.

This chain joins TRBV7-2 and TRBJ1-3, with 9 nucleotides matching TRBD1. Germline assignment: CDR1 SGHTA and CDR2 FQGNSA. V shed 0 bases and J 4 bases; nucleotides not matched to a gene: 4. This CDR3 is 16 amino acids long. CDR3 amino acids: CASSLALGQGGNTIYF. The CDR3 DNA reads as TGTGCCAGCAGCTTAGCCCTGGGACAGGGCGGAAACACCATATATTTT.

The CDR3, as DNA: TGTGCCAGTTGCCTTGAGCCAGATACGCAGTATTTT. Its protein product is CASCLEPDTQYF. The chain joins TRBV6-1 to TRBJ2-3; D remains ambiguous. The germline V and J ends were trimmed by 9 bases and 4 bases, with 11 bases remaining between them. There are 12 residues in the CDR3. Germline V gene lookup returns CDR1 MNHNS and CDR2 SASEGT.

In this sample, this clone turned up a few times. The chain is built from TRBV11-2 and TRBJ1-2, with TRBD1 as a possible D gene (6 bases). Germline lookup yields CDR1 SGHAT and CDR2 FQNNGV. The V end was cut by 0 bases, the J end by 4 bases, with 6 bases between. CDR3 size: 13 residues. CDR3 coding DNA: TGTGCCAGCAGCTTAGAGGGGGCCTATGGCTACACCTTC. Protein sequence: CASSLEGAYGYTF.

The chain recombines TRBV7-6 with TRBJ2-5, with D possibly being TRBD2 (7 bases). Germline CDR1 reads SGHVS; CDR2 reads FNYEAQ. Trimming took 5 bases from V and 2 from J, leaving 15 bases between them. This CDR3 spans 15 amino acids. The CDR3 loop is CASSRGGAPQETQYF. CDR3 nucleotide sequence: TGTGCCAGCAGCCGAGGGGGGGCGCCTCAAGAGACCCAGTACTTC.

The genes are TRBV4-3 and TRBJ2-5; 11 nucleotides match TRBD1. CDR1 is LGHNA, CDR2 YSLEER, per germline. The CDR3 spans 17 residues. V trimming: 2 bases; J trimming: 4 bases; junction bases outside the gene matches: 9. Here the CDR3 DNA reads TGCGCCAGCAGCCAAAGGGGCCGGACAGGGGGCGCAGAGACCCAGTACTTC. It yields the protein CASSQRGRTGGAETQYF.

The chain recombines TRBV2 with TRBJ1-3; D is possibly TRBD1 (5 bases). The CDR3 loop spans 13 amino acids. Germline V gene lookup returns CDR1 SNHLY and CDR2 FYNNEI. Trimming stripped 6 bases from V and 2 bases from J, with 8 bases between. CDR3 in amino acids: CASRAGPGNTIYF. Here the CDR3 DNA reads TGTGCCAGCAGAGCAGGGCCTGGAAACACCATATATTTT.

The V gene is TRBV6-6, the J gene TRBJ2-5; D is unresolved. Germline V gene sequence: CDR1 MNHNY, CDR2 SVGAGI (reference sequence). The length of the CDR3 is 13 residues. V lost 5 bases to trimming and J lost 3 bases, with 10 bases between them. The CDR3 DNA is TGTGCCAGCAGTCCCCCACTGGAAGAGACCCAGTACTTC. This sequence encodes CASSPPLEETQYF.

This clone has just one count. This chain connects TRBV19 to TRBJ2-5, with D unclear. CDR1 and CDR2 from the germline V gene are LNHDA and SQIVND (reference sequence). CDR3 length equals 13 residues. Trimming took 5 bases from V and 2 from J, leaving 9 bases between them. The CDR3 reads CASSSRQQETQYF. In nucleotides, the CDR3 is TGTGCCAGTAGTTCCCGACAACAAGAGACCCAGTACTTC.

The chain carries TRBV6-1 and TRBJ2-7, with TRBD2 identical over 7 bases. Germline V gene data show CDR1 as MNHNS and CDR2 as SASEGT. The CDR3 loop spans 14 amino acids. With V trimmed by 7 bases and J by 1 base, 7 bases remained unmatched. The CDR3 DNA is TGTGCCAGCATGAGGGCTAGCGGTTCCTACGAGCAGTACTTC. This sequence encodes CASMRASGSYEQYF.

This clone was seen only a few times. V is TRBV5-4 and J is TRBJ2-7; 13 bases match TRBD2. The V segment lost 3 bases and the J segment 6 bases; nucleotides outside the gene matches: 12. The CDR3 consists of 17 residues. Germline CDR1 and CDR2: SGHNT and YYREEE (reference sequence). For the CDR3, the DNA is TGTGCCAGCAGCTACAGGGGACTAGCGGGATTTCGGGGCGAGCAGTACTTC. Encoded protein: CASSYRGLAGFRGEQYF.

This chain connects TRBV6-5 to TRBJ1-2; D is possibly TRBD1 (5 bases). The CDR3 covers 14 residues. The germline V gene encodes CDR1 MNHEY and CDR2 SVGAGI. Trimming stripped 2 bases from V and 4 bases from J, with 11 bases between. The DNA of the CDR3 is TGTGCCAGCAGTTACAGAGGGACTGGCTATGGCTACACCTTC. Protein sequence: CASSYRGTGYGYTF.